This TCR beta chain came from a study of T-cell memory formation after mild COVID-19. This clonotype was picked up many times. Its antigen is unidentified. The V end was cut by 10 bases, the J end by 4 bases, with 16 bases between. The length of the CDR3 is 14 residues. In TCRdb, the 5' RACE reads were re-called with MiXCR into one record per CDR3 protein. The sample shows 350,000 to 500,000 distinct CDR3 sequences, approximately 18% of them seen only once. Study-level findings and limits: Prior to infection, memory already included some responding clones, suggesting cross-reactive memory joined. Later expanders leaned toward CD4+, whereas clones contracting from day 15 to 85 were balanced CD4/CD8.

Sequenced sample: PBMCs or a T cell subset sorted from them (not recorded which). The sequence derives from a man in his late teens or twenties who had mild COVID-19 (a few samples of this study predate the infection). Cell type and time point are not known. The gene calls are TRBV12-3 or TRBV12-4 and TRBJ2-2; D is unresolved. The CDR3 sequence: CATDARLSTGELFF. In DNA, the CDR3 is TGTGCCACCGACGCCAGGTTATCCACCGGGGAGCTGTTTTTT.